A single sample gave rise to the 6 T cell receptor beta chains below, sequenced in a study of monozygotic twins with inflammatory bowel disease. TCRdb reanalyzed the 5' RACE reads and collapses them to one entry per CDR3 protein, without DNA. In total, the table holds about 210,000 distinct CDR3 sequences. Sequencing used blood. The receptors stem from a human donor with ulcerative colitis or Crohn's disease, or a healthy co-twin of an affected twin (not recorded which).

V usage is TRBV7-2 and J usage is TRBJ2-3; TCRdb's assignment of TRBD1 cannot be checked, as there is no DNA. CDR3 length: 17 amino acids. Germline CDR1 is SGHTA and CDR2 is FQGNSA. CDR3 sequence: CASSYGDDIGPTDTQYF.

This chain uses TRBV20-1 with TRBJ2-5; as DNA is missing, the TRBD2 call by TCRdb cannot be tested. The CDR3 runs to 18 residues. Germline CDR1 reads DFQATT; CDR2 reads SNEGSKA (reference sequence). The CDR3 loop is CSALGTSGRASYQETQYF.

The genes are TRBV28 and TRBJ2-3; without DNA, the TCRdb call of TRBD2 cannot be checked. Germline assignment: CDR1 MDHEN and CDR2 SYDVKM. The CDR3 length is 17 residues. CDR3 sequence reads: CASSLLLAGLSTDTQYF.

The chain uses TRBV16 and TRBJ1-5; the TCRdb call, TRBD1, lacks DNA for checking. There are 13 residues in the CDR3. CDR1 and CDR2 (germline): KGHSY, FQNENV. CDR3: CASSRGRDQPQHF.

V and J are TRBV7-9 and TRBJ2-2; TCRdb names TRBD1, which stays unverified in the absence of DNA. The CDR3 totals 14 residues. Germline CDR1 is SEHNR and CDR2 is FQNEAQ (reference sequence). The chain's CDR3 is CASSLTLGTGELFF.

CDR3 amino acids: CASSWLAGETDTQYF. V gene TRBV5-1 combines with J gene TRBJ2-3; checking the TCRdb D call of TRBD2 is not possible without DNA. CDR1 and CDR2 (germline): SGHRS, YFSETQ. This CDR3 comprises 15 residues. Full variable domain (missing parts from reference TRBV5-1 and TRBJ2-3): KAGVTQTPRYLIKTRGQQVTLSCSPISGHRSVSWYQQTPGQGLQFLFEYFSETQRNKGNFPGRFSGRQFSNSRSEMNVSTLELGDSALYLCASSWLAGETDTQYFGPGTRLTVL.